One and the same sample provided the 28 T cell receptor beta chains below, sequenced in a study of T cell responses to AZD1222 COVID-19 vaccine. Assay: immunoSEQ multiplex PCR; the TCRdb copy retains only in-frame clones and omits some. The sample holds 150,000 to 200,000 clones, 85% to 90% seen once. This sample comprised peripheral blood, obtained on day 0 of MenACWY control vaccination. The receptors stem from an adult in good health.

This chain joins TRBV28 and TRBJ1-3; 7 bases are shared with TRBD1. Losses at the gene ends were 3 bases for V and 2 bases for J; bases not matched to a gene: 4. CDR3 size: 15 residues. Germline assignment: CDR1 MDHEN and CDR2 SYDVKM. The CDR3 region has the DNA TGTGCCAGCAGTTTTGACAGGGAAGCTGGAAACACCATATATTTT. It yields the protein CASSFDREAGNTIYF.

The chain recombines TRBV11-3 with TRBJ1-6, with D uncertain. V was pared by 2 bases and J by 4 bases, with 6 bases between. Looked up from germline, CDR1 is SGHNT and CDR2 is YENEEA. This CDR3 has 14 residues. CDR3 coding DNA: TGTGCCAGCAGCTTAAGGTCGTATAATTCACCCCTCCACTTT. Amino acid sequence: CASSLRSYNSPLHF.

The V call is TRBV11-2, the J call TRBJ1-2, with D possibly TRBD1 on 5 matching bases. Germline CDR1 reads SGHAT; CDR2 reads FQNNGV. There are 13 residues in the CDR3. The V end was cut by 5 bases, the J end by 5 bases, with 12 bases between. The CDR3 loop reads CASSKGGEYGYTF. DNA of the CDR3: TGTGCCAGCAGCAAAGGAGGGGAATATGGCTACACCTTC.

The CDR3 is CASSYPEAAGEQFF. Written as DNA, the CDR3 is TGTGCCAGCAGTTACCCCGAGGCCGCAGGAGAGCAGTTCTTC. The chain uses TRBV6-5 and TRBJ2-1; no reliable D call. This CDR3 has 14 residues. The ends were cut back, 2 bases at V and 10 bases at J, with 15 bases in the middle. CDR1 MNHEY and CDR2 SVGAGI come from the germline V gene.

This clone was recorded only once. This chain links TRBV14 with TRBJ2-7, with TRBD2 matching 10 bases. Trimming at V came to 1 base and at J to 12 bases, leaving 6 bases not matched to a gene. This CDR3 comprises 13 residues. CDR1 is SGHDN and CDR2 is FVKESK in the germline V gene. CDR3 DNA: TGTGCCAGCAGCCAAGGGCTAGCGGGAGCCAGGTACTTC. Its translation: CASSQGLAGARYF.

This clone has only a few counts. The DNA of the CDR3 is TGCGCCAGCCCGTTGGGCTCTGGAAACACCATATATTTT. It yields the protein CASPLGSGNTIYF. This chain uses TRBV23-1 with TRBJ1-3, with D hard to call. TRBV23-1 qualifies as an ORF whose function is uncertain. This CDR3 comprises 13 residues. V lost 8 bases, J lost 0 bases, and 8 bases lay in between.

V and J are TRBV27 and TRBJ1-1; D ambiguous. Germline V gives CDR1 MNHEY, CDR2 SMNVEV (reference sequence). The CDR3 spans 17 residues. V dropped 0 bases and J dropped 0 bases, with 14 bases sitting between them. This chain's CDR3 is CASSLSSGRFLNTEAFF. CDR3 DNA sequence: TGTGCCAGCAGTTTATCCAGCGGCAGGTTTTTGAACACTGAAGCTTTCTTT.

The gene calls are TRBV3-1 (or the pseudogene TRBV3-2) and TRBJ1-3; 9 bases are a match to TRBD1. After removal of 0 bases from V and 3 bases from J, the junction contained 3 bases not matched to a gene. The CDR3 covers 16 residues. Germline V gene data show CDR1 as LGHDT and CDR2 as YNNKEL (reference sequence). The chain's CDR3 is CASSQDLGQGGNTIYF. The DNA for the CDR3 is TGTGCCAGCAGCCAAGATCTGGGACAGGGTGGAAACACCATATATTTT.

The chain carries TRBV18 and TRBJ1-1; D call uncertain. V was clipped by 4 bases and J by 4 bases, with 16 bases between them. CDR1 and CDR2 from the germline V gene are KGHSH and LQKENI. The CDR3 length is 15 residues. CDR3 residues: CASSLKARSGTEAFF. Here the CDR3 DNA reads TGTGCCAGCTCACTCAAAGCCCGGTCGGGCACTGAAGCTTTCTTT. The complete variable domain, with remaining parts taken from reference TRBV18 and TRBJ1-1, reads NAGVMQNPRHLVRRRGQEARLRCSPMKGHSHVYWYRQLPEEGLKFMVYLQKENIIDESGMPKERFSAEFPKEGPSILRIQQVVRGDSAAYFCASSLKARSGTEAFFGQGTRLTVV.

The chain combines TRBV5-4 with TRBJ2-1, with TRBD2 matching over 11 bases. Germline CDR1 SGHNT, CDR2 YYREEE (reference sequence). V lost 4 bases, J lost 4 bases, and 7 bases stayed unmatched. The CDR3 has 16 residues. CDR3 sequence: CASSLGTSGYYNEQFF. The CDR3 DNA sequence: TGTGCCAGCAGCCTAGGGACTAGCGGATATTACAATGAGCAGTTCTTC.

J is TRBJ1-2 and V is TRBV9, with D uncertain. The CDR3 is 12 residues long. Germline V gene sequence: CDR1 SGDLS, CDR2 YYNGEE. V shed 2 bases and J shed 12 bases, with 14 bases lying between them. The CDR3 sequence: CASSVDDGRHTF. The CDR3, as DNA: TGTGCCAGCAGCGTGGACGATGGACGGCACACCTTC.

This chain connects TRBV11-1 to TRBJ2-1, with TRBD1 matching 8 bases. From germline, CDR1 is SGHAT and CDR2 FQDESV (reference sequence). There are 16 residues in the CDR3. After removal of 4 bases from V and 6 bases from J, the junction contained 11 bases not matched to a gene. The CDR3: CASSSFRGTGPNEQFF. The DNA of the CDR3 is TGTGCCAGCAGCTCCTTCAGGGGGACAGGCCCCAATGAGCAGTTCTTC.

The chain combines TRBV14 with TRBJ2-1; 11 nucleotides match TRBD2. The CDR3 has 17 residues. From germline, CDR1 is SGHDN and CDR2 FVKESK. Trimming at V came to 1 base and at J to 6 bases, leaving 8 bases not matched to a gene. In DNA form, the CDR3 reads TGTGCCAGCAGCCAAGTAACGACTAGCGGGGTAGGCAATGAGCAGTTCTTC. This translates into CASSQVTTSGVGNEQFF.

V gene TRBV5-1 combines with J gene TRBJ2-2, with D possibly TRBD2 on 6 matching bases. Trimming left V 4 bases short and J 5 bases short, with 18 bases between. Germline CDR1 and CDR2: SGHRS and YFSETQ. The CDR3 contains 16 residues. In DNA, the CDR3 is TGCGCCAGCAGCCCTGGGACTCCCACTGGGACCGGGGAGCTGTTTTTT. It specifies CASSPGTPTGTGELFF.

V usage is TRBV14 and J usage is TRBJ2-7; 7 bases are a match to TRBD2. Germline V gene data show CDR1 as SGHDN and CDR2 as FVKESK. The length of the CDR3 is 16 residues. The V gene end was trimmed by 4 bases and the J gene end by 4 bases; junction bases not matched to a gene: 13. CDR3 nucleotides: TGTGCCAGCAGCCCCGGACTAGAAAAGAATGGTTACGAGCAGTACTTC. It translates to CASSPGLEKNGYEQYF.

J is TRBJ2-7 and V is TRBV20-1; the D gene is possibly TRBD1 (5 bases). The CDR3 contains 14 residues. The germline V and J ends were trimmed by 3 bases and 1 base, with 13 bases remaining between them. Germline CDR1 and CDR2: DFQATT and SNEGSKA (reference sequence). For the CDR3, the DNA is TGCAGTGCTAGTCAGTCAGGGAAATCCTACGAGCAGTACTTC. This sequence encodes CSASQSGKSYEQYF.

This clone was picked up a small number of times. V is TRBV6-5 and J is TRBJ1-2; D might be TRBD1 (5 bases). V was clipped by 5 bases and J by 6 bases, with 19 bases between them. The CDR3 spans 15 residues. Per the germline V gene, CDR1 is MNHEY and CDR2 is SVGAGI. This CDR3 is CASSPRDGDPNGYTF. DNA of the CDR3: TGTGCCAGCAGTCCTCGGGACGGAGATCCCAATGGCTACACCTTC.

This clone was seen a single time. The chain uses TRBV3-1 (or the pseudogene TRBV3-2) and TRBJ2-7; 7 bases line up with TRBD1. The CDR3 totals 14 residues. Trimming removed 4 bases from V and 4 bases from J; junction bases left unmatched: 7. Per the germline V gene, CDR1 is LGHDT and CDR2 is YNNKEL (reference sequence). CDR3 loop: CASSPDRVGYEQYF. The CDR3 bases are TGTGCCAGCAGCCCCGACAGGGTCGGGTACGAGCAGTACTTC.

This chain joins TRBV7-9 and TRBJ2-1; 11 bases are a match to TRBD2. V dropped 5 bases and J dropped 4; count of bases not matched to a gene: 4. CDR1 is SEHNR and CDR2 is FQNEAQ in the germline V gene (reference sequence). The CDR3 contains 15 residues. CDR3 DNA: TGTGCCAGCAGCATGGGACTAGCGGATTACAATGAGCAGTTCTTC. As protein: CASSMGLADYNEQFF.

The J gene is TRBJ2-3, the V gene TRBV3-1 (or the pseudogene TRBV3-2); 13 positions match TRBD2. Germline V CDR1 and CDR2: LGHDT, YNNKEL (reference sequence). With 3 bases clipped from V and 0 bases from J, the junction kept 6 bases outside the gene matches. This CDR3 spans 18 amino acids. The CDR3 sequence is CASSQRLAGGRSTDTQYF. CDR3 in DNA: TGTGCCAGCAGCCAGAGACTAGCGGGGGGCCGTAGCACAGATACGCAGTATTTT.

This clone was seen a few times. The rearrangement joins TRBV18 to TRBJ2-3; 12 bases map to TRBD2. Germline V lookup: CDR1 KGHSH, CDR2 LQKENI. This CDR3 region has 16 residues. With 3 bases clipped from V and 4 bases from J, the junction kept 5 bases outside the gene matches. The CDR3 DNA sequence: TGTGCCAGCTCACCGGAACTAGCGGGAGGTTCAGATACGCAGTATTTT. This codes for CASSPELAGGSDTQYF. The full variable domain, rest sourced from reference TRBV18 and TRBJ2-3, is NAGVMQNPRHLVRRRGQEARLRCSPMKGHSHVYWYRQLPEEGLKFMVYLQKENIIDESGMPKERFSAEFPKEGPSILRIQQVVRGDSAAYFCASSPELAGGSDTQYFGPGTRLTVL.

This sequence joins TRBV12-3 or TRBV12-4 and TRBJ1-2; no clear D gene. The CDR3 spans 12 residues. V shed 2 bases and J shed 8 bases, with 9 bases lying between them. For the CDR3, the DNA is TGTGCCAGCAGTTTAAGGTGGGGAGGCTACACCTTC. Encoded protein: CASSLRWGGYTF.

Notes on this clone: A read error may account for a junction end that differs from germline. The V and J genes are TRBV7-9 and TRBJ1-1, with D tentatively TRBD1 (6 bases). This CDR3 is built from 15 residues. Germline-derived CDR1 and CDR2 are SEHNR and FQNEAQ (reference sequence). CDR3 bases: TGTGCCAGCAACTTAGGCTGGACAGAGAACACTGAAGCTTTCTTT. This gives the protein CASNLGWTENTEAFF.

This clone was observed a handful of times. This sequence joins TRBV19 and TRBJ2-2, with D perhaps TRBD2 (5 bases). This CDR3 spans 14 amino acids. Germline assignment: CDR1 LNHDA and CDR2 SQIVND (reference sequence). Deletions cut 3 bases from V and 4 bases from J, with 9 bases between. Written as DNA, the CDR3 is TGTGCCAGTAGTATCCTAGCCGGCACCGGGGAGCTGTTTTTT. Translation gives CASSILAGTGELFF.

In this sample, this clone turned up once. The rearrangement uses TRBV6-2 or TRBV6-3 and TRBJ2-7, with unresolved D. Germline loops: CDR1 MNHEY, CDR2 SVGEGT. With 0 bases removed from V and 3 bases from J, the gap between germline ends came to 12 bases. This CDR3 has 15 residues. For the CDR3, the DNA is TGTGCCAGCAGTTACTCTTCTCCGCCGGGCTACGAGCAGTACTTC. This codes for CASSYSSPPGYEQYF.

The CDR3 loop is CASSLDPYGAFF. As DNA, the CDR3 is TGTGCCAGCAGTTTAGATCCCTACGGAGCTTTCTTT. The rearrangement links TRBV28 to TRBJ1-1, with unresolved D. The CDR3 is 12 amino acids. Germline V CDR1 and CDR2: MDHEN, SYDVKM. The V end lost 2 bases, the J end lost 10 bases, and 11 bases lay between the germline ends. The whole variable domain, remainder taken from reference TRBV28 and TRBJ1-1, is DVKVTQSSRYLVKRTGEKVFLECVQDMDHENMFWYRQDPGLGLRLIYFSYDVKMKEKGDIPEGYSVSREKKERFSLILESASTNQTSMYLCASSLDPYGAFFGQGTRLTVV.

V is TRBV5-4 and J is TRBJ1-3; 10 positions agree with TRBD1. The CDR3 runs to 15 residues. V lost 4 bases and J lost 8; bases outside the gene matches: 9. Germline lookup yields CDR1 SGHNT and CDR2 YYREEE (reference sequence). The CDR3 loop reads CASSAETGGSDTIYF. In DNA form, the CDR3 reads TGTGCCAGCAGCGCGGAGACAGGGGGCTCGGACACCATATATTTT.

The chain links TRBV27 to TRBJ2-7; 13 bases fit TRBD2. The CDR3 loop spans 16 amino acids. Trimming took 7 bases from V and 3 from J; bases not matched to a gene: 9. Germline values: CDR1 MNHEY, CDR2 SMNVEV (reference sequence). The CDR3 sequence: CASKGLAGLGNYEQYF. CDR3 nucleotide sequence: TGTGCCAGCAAGGGACTAGCGGGATTGGGTAACTACGAGCAGTACTTC.